Included here is one T cell receptor beta chain sequence, with context. Its specificity is not known. This entry is derived from a study of shared clonotypes between healthy human individuals. Study background: For every donor, three CD4 naive, three CD4 memory, two CD8 naive and one CD8 memory plates were used. General observations from the study: Despite large depth, sorted-subset datasets appeared incompletely sequenced.

The naive CD8 fraction comprised CD45RO-negative cells positively selected for CCR7 and excluded terminally differentiated effector memory CD45RA+ cells. Looked up from germline, CDR1 is MRHNA and CDR2 is SNTAGT. V gave up 0 bases and J gave up 6 bases, with 17 bases separating them. The CDR3 spans 16 residues. Method: immunoSEQ multiplex PCR; TCRdb's copy keeps in-frame clones and lacks some. In the table there are almost 700,000 clones, around 90% of which are singletons. The gene calls are TRBV6-4 and TRBJ1-2; unclear D gene. The sequence was obtained from a man aged 25 to 45 in good health. Sample: naive CD8+ T cells sorted from blood. The CDR3 region has the DNA TGTGCCAGCAGTGACTCGTTTCATTTCCGGACGAATGGCTACACCTTC. Its protein product is CASSDSFHFRTNGYTF.